This TCR beta chain derives from a study of CD8 T cells in ankylosing spondylitis. General observations from the study: What seemed typical of ankylosing spondylitis blood was a TCR beta motif built from several highly homologous variants.

This clonotype was seen ten or more times. Its antigen is unidentified. The CDR3 runs to 13 residues. Germline V gene lookup returns CDR1 SQVTM and CDR2 ANQGSEA. V lost 4 bases to trimming and J lost 4 bases, with 11 bases between them. Molecular-barcoded quantitative 5'-RACE produced these TCR beta libraries. TCRdb itself ran the 5' RACE reads through MiXCR, one entry per CDR3 protein. The sample has over 200,000 distinct CDR3 sequences; 8% to 11% are singletons. The chain carries TRBV29-1 and TRBJ2-1; D might be TRBD2 (6 bases). The origin of this receptor is a male donor with ankylosing spondylitis or in good health (not recorded which). Material for sequencing was blood, either unsorted or a sorted T cell fraction (not recorded which). CDR3 nucleotide sequence: TGCAGCGTTGGCGGGACCGCATACAATGAGCAGTTCTTC. Protein sequence: CSVGGTAYNEQFF.